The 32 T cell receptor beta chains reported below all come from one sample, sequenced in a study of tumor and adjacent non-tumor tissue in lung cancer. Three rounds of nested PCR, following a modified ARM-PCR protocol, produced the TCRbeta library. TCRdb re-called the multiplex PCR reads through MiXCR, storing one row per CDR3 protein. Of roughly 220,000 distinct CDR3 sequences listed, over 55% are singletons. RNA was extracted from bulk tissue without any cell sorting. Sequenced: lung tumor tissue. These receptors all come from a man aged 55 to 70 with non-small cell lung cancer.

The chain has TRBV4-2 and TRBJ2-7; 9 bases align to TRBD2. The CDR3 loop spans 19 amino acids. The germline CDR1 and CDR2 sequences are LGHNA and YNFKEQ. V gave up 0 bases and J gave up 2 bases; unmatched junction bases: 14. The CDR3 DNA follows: TGTGCCAGCAGCCAAGACAAGCACCCCACTAGCGGGTGGACCTACGAGCAGTACTTC. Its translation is CASSQDKHPTSGWTYEQYF.

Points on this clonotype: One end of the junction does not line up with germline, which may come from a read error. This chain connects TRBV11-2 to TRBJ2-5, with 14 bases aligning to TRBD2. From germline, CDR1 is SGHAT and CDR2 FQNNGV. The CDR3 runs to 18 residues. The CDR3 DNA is TGTGCCAACAGCTCCCGAACCATCAGGACTAGCGGGGGGGAGACCCAGTACTTC. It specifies CANSSRTIRTSGGETQYF.

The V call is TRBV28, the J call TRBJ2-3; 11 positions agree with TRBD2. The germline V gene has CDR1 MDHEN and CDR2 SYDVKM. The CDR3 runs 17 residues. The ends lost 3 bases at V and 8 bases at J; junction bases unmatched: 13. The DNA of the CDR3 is TGTGCCAGCAGTTTCGGAGGGCTAGCGGGGGGACCGCCTACGCAGTATTTT. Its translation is CASSFGGLAGGPPTQYF.

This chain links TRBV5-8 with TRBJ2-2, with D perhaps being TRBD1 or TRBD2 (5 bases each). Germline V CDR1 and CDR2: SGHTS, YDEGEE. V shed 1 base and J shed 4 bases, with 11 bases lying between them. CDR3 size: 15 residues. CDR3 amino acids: CASSLLGESTGELFF. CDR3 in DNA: TGTGCCAGCAGCTTGCTGGGGGAGAGCACCGGGGAGCTGTTTTTT.

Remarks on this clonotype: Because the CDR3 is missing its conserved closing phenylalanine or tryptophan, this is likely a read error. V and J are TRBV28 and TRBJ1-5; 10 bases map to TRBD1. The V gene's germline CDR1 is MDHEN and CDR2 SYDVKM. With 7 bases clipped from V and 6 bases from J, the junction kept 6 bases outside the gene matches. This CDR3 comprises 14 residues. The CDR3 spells CASKLTGGSQPQHL. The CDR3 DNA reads TGTGCCAGCAAATTGACAGGGGGCAGTCAGCCCCAGCATTTA.

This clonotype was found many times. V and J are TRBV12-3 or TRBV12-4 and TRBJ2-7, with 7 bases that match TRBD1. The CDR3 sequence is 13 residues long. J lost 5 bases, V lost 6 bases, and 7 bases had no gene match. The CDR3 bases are TGTGCCAGCAGCCCACCTACAGGGGACGAGCAGTACTTC. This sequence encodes CASSPPTGDEQYF.

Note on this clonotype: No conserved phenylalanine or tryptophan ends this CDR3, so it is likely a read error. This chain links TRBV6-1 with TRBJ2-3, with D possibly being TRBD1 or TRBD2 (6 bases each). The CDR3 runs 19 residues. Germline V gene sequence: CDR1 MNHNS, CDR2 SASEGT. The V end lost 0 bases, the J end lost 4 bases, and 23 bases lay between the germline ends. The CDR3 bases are TGTGCCAGCAGTGAAGCGCTTAGGGGGGCGCAGGTAGGTGCAGATACGCAGTATTTA. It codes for CASSEALRGAQVGADTQYL.

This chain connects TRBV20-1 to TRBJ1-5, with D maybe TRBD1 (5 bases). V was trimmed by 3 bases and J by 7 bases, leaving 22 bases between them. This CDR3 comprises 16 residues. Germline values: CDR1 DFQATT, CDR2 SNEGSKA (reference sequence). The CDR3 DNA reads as TGCAGTGCTAGTCCGGACAAACCGGGCCGGGTGCAGCCCCAGCATTTT. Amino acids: CSASPDKPGRVQPQHF.

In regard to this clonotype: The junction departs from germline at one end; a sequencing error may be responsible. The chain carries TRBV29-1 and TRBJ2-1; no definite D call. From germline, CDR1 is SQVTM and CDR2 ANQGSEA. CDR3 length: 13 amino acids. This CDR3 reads CSLPSLGYNEQFF. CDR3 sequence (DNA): TGCAGTTTACCTTCTTTAGGATACAATGAGCAGTTCTTT.

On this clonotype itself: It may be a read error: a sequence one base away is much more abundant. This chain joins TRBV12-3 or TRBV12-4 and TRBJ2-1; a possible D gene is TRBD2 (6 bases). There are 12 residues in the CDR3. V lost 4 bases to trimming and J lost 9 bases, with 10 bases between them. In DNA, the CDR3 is TGTGCCAGCAGTTGGCGGGGTGGTGAGCAGTTCTTC. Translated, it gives CASSWRGGEQFF.

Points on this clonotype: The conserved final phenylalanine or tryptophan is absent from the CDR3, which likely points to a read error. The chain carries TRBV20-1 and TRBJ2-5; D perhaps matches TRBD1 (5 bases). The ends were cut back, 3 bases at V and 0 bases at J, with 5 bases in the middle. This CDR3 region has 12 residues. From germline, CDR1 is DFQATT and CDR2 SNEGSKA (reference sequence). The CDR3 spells CSASRDQETQYL. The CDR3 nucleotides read TGCAGTGCTAGCAGGGACCAAGAGACCCAGTACTTG.

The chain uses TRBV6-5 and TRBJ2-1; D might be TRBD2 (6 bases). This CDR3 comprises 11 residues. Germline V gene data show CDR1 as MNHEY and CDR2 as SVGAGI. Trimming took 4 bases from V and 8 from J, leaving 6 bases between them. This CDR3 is CASSWGDEQFF. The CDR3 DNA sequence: TGTGCCAGCAGTTGGGGGGATGAGCAGTTCTTC.

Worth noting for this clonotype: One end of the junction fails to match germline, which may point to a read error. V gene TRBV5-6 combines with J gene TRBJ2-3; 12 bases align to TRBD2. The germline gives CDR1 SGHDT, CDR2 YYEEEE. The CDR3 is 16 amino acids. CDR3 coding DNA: TGTGCCAGGAGCTTCGGGACTAGCGGGTACCCAGATACGCAGTATTTT. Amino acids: CARSFGTSGYPDTQYF.

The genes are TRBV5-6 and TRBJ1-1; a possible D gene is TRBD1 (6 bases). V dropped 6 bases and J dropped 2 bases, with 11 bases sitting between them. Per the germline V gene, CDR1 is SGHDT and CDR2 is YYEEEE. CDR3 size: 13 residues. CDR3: CASTGQLNTEAFF. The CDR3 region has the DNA TGTGCCAGCACCGGACAGTTAAACACTGAAGCTTTCTTT.

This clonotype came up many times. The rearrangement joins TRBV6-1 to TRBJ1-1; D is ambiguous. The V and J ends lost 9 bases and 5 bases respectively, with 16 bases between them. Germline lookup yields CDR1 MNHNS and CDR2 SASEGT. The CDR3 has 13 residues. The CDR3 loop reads CASYDHFPTEAFF. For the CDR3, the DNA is TGTGCCAGTTACGACCATTTCCCTACTGAAGCTTTCTTT.

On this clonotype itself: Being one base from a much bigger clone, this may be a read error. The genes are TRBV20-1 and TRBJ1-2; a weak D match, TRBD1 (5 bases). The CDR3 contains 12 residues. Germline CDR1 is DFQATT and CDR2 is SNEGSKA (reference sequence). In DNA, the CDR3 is TGCAATGCTAGAGTGGGGGACTATGGCTACACCTTC. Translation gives CNARVGDYGYTF.

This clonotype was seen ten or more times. The CDR3 sequence: CASSALGGDTGELFF. Written as DNA, the CDR3 is TGTGCCAGCAGTGCATTAGGGGGTGACACCGGGGAGCTGTTTTTT. The chain employs TRBV6-1 and TRBJ2-2, with D tentatively TRBD1 (6 bases). The CDR3 consists of 15 residues. Germline V CDR1 and CDR2: MNHNS, SASEGT. V was clipped by 4 bases and J by 3 bases, with 12 bases between them.

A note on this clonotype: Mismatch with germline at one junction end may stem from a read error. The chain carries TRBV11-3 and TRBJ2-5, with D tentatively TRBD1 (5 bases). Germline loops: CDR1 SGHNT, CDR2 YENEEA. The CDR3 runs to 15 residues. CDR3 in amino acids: CASGLDSGSEETQYF. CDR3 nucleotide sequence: TGTGCCAGCGGCTTAGACAGTGGGTCAGAAGAGACCCAGTACTTC.

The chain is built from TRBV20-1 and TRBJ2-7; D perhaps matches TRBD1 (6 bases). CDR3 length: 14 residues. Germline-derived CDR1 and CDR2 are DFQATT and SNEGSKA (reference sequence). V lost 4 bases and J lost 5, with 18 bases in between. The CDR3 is CSATKTGRVDEQYF. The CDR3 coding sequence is TGCAGTGCTACGAAGACAGGTAGGGTCGACGAGCAGTACTTC.

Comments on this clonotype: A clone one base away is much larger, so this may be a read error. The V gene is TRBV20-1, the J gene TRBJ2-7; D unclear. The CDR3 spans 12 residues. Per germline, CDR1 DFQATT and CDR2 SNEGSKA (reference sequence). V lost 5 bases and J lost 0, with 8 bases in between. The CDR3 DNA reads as TGCAGTGCTGTGGCTCCCTCCTACGAGCAGTACTTC. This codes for CSAVAPSYEQYF.

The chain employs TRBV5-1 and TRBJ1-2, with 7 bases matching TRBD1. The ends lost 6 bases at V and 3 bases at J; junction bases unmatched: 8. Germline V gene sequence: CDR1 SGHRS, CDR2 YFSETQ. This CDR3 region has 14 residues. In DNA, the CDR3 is TGCGCCAGCAACTCTCAGGGGGGCGACTATGGCTACACCTTC. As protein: CASNSQGGDYGYTF.

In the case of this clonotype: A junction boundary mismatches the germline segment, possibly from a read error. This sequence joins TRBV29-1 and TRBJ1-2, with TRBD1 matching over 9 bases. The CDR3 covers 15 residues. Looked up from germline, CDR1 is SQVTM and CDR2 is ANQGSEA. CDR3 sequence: CNVGMLGTGTYGYTF. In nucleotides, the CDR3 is TGCAACGTTGGTATGCTCGGGACAGGGACCTATGGCTACACCTTC.

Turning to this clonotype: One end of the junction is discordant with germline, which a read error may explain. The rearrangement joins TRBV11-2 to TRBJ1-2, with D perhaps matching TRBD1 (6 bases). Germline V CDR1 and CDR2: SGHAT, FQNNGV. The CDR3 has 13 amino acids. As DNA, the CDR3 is TGTGCCAGCAGCTCCTTGCTGATGGGGGGCTACATCTTC. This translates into CASSSLLMGGYIF.

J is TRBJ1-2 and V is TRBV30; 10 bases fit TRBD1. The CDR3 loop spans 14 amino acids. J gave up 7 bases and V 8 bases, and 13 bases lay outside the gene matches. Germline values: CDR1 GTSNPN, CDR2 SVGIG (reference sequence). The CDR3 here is CAVHPGTGEVGYTF. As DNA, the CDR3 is TGTGCCGTGCATCCCGGGACAGGGGAGGTTGGCTACACCTTC.

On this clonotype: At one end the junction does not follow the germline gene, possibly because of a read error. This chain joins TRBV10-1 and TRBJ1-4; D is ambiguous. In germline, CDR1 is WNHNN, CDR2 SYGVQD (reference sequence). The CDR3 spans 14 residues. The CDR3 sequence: CANSESRMGEKLFF. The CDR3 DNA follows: TGCGCCAACAGTGAGTCCAGGATGGGCGAAAAACTGTTTTTT.

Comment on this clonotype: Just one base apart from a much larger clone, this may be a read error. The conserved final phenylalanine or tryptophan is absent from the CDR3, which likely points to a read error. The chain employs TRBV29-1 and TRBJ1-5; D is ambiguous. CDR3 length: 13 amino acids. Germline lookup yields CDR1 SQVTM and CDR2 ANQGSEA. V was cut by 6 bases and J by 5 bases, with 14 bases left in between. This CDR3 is CSVDRALHQPQHL. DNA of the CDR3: TGCAGCGTAGACCGCGCCCTACATCAGCCCCAGCATCTT.

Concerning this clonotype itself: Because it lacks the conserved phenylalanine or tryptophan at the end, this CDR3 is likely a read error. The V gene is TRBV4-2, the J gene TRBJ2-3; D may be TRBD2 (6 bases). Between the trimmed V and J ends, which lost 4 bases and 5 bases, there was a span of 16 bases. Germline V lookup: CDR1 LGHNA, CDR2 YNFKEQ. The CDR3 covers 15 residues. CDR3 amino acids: CASSPLAGKGDTQYL. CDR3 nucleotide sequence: TGTGCCAGCAGCCCTCTCGCGGGGAAGGGAGATACGCAGTATCTT.

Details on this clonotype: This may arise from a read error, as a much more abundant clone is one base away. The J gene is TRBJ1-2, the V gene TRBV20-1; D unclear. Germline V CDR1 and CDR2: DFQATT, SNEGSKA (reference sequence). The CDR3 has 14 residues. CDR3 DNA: TGCAGAGCTAGAGATGGGTCTGTCAACTATGGCTACACCTTC. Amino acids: CRARDGSVNYGYTF.

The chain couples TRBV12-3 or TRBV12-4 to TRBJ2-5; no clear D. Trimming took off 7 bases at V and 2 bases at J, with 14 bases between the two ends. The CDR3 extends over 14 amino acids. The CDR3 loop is CASILPSAQETQYF. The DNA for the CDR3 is TGTGCCAGCATCCTCCCAAGCGCACAAGAGACCCAGTACTTC.

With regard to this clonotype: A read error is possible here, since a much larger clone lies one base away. CDR3 protein: CTSSQAASGGAEETQYF. The DNA for the CDR3 is TGTACCAGCAGCCAAGCGGCTAGCGGGGGGGCCGAAGAGACCCAGTACTTC. This chain links TRBV4-2 with TRBJ2-5; 12 nucleotides align to TRBD2. Germline V gives CDR1 LGHNA, CDR2 YNFKEQ. The CDR3 length is 17 residues.

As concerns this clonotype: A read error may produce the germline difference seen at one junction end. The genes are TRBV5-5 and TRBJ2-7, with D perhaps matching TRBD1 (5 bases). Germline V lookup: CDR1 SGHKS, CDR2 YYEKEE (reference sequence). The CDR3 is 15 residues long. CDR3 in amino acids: CTSSLDRGLTYEQYF. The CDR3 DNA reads TGTACCAGCAGCTTGGATAGGGGATTGACCTACGAGCAGTACTTC.

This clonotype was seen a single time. The DNA of the CDR3 is TGTGACACCCGGACAAGCCGAAACACCATATATTTT. Its protein is CDTRTSRNTIYF. The V and J genes are TRBV6-1 and TRBJ1-3; the D gene is possibly TRBD1 (5 bases). Looked up from germline, CDR1 is MNHNS and CDR2 is SASEGT. The CDR3 is 12 residues long.